This record looks at one T cell receptor (beta chain) sequence and its context. Its antigen is unknown. Through a sample-barcoded 5' primer and a J-beta primer mix, a second PCR was run for roughly 6 to 12 cycles. TCRdb fed the 5' RACE reads into MiXCR, producing one record per CDR3 protein. Of a few hundred thousand distinct CDR3 sequences in the sample, over 25% were seen once. This record belongs to a study of blood T cells in healthy people across ages. On the study more broadly: The template switching approach captured approximately one barcoded beta molecule for every two T cells.

Study outcomes and limitations: Diversity was estimated from one million T cells, and these estimates were considered underestimates.

This sample was shared with a second study, whose subject was T cells of mothers and their children. That investigation notes: Samples were obtained from a few healthy Caucasian mothers and their six children. During the second PCR, the M1S primer introduced sample barcodes along with 2-4 random nucleotides.

The sequence came from a boy under 10 years old in good health. The sample consisted of blood.

As DNA, the CDR3 is TGTGCCACCTGGACTAGCGGGAGGCACGAGCAGTACTTC. This sequence encodes CATWTSGRHEQYF. The genes are TRBV27 and TRBJ2-7; 14 bases are a match to TRBD2. Germline-derived CDR1 and CDR2 are MNHEY and SMNVEV (reference sequence). The length of the CDR3 is 13 residues. Trimming took 10 bases from V and 5 from J; bases not matched to a gene: 4.